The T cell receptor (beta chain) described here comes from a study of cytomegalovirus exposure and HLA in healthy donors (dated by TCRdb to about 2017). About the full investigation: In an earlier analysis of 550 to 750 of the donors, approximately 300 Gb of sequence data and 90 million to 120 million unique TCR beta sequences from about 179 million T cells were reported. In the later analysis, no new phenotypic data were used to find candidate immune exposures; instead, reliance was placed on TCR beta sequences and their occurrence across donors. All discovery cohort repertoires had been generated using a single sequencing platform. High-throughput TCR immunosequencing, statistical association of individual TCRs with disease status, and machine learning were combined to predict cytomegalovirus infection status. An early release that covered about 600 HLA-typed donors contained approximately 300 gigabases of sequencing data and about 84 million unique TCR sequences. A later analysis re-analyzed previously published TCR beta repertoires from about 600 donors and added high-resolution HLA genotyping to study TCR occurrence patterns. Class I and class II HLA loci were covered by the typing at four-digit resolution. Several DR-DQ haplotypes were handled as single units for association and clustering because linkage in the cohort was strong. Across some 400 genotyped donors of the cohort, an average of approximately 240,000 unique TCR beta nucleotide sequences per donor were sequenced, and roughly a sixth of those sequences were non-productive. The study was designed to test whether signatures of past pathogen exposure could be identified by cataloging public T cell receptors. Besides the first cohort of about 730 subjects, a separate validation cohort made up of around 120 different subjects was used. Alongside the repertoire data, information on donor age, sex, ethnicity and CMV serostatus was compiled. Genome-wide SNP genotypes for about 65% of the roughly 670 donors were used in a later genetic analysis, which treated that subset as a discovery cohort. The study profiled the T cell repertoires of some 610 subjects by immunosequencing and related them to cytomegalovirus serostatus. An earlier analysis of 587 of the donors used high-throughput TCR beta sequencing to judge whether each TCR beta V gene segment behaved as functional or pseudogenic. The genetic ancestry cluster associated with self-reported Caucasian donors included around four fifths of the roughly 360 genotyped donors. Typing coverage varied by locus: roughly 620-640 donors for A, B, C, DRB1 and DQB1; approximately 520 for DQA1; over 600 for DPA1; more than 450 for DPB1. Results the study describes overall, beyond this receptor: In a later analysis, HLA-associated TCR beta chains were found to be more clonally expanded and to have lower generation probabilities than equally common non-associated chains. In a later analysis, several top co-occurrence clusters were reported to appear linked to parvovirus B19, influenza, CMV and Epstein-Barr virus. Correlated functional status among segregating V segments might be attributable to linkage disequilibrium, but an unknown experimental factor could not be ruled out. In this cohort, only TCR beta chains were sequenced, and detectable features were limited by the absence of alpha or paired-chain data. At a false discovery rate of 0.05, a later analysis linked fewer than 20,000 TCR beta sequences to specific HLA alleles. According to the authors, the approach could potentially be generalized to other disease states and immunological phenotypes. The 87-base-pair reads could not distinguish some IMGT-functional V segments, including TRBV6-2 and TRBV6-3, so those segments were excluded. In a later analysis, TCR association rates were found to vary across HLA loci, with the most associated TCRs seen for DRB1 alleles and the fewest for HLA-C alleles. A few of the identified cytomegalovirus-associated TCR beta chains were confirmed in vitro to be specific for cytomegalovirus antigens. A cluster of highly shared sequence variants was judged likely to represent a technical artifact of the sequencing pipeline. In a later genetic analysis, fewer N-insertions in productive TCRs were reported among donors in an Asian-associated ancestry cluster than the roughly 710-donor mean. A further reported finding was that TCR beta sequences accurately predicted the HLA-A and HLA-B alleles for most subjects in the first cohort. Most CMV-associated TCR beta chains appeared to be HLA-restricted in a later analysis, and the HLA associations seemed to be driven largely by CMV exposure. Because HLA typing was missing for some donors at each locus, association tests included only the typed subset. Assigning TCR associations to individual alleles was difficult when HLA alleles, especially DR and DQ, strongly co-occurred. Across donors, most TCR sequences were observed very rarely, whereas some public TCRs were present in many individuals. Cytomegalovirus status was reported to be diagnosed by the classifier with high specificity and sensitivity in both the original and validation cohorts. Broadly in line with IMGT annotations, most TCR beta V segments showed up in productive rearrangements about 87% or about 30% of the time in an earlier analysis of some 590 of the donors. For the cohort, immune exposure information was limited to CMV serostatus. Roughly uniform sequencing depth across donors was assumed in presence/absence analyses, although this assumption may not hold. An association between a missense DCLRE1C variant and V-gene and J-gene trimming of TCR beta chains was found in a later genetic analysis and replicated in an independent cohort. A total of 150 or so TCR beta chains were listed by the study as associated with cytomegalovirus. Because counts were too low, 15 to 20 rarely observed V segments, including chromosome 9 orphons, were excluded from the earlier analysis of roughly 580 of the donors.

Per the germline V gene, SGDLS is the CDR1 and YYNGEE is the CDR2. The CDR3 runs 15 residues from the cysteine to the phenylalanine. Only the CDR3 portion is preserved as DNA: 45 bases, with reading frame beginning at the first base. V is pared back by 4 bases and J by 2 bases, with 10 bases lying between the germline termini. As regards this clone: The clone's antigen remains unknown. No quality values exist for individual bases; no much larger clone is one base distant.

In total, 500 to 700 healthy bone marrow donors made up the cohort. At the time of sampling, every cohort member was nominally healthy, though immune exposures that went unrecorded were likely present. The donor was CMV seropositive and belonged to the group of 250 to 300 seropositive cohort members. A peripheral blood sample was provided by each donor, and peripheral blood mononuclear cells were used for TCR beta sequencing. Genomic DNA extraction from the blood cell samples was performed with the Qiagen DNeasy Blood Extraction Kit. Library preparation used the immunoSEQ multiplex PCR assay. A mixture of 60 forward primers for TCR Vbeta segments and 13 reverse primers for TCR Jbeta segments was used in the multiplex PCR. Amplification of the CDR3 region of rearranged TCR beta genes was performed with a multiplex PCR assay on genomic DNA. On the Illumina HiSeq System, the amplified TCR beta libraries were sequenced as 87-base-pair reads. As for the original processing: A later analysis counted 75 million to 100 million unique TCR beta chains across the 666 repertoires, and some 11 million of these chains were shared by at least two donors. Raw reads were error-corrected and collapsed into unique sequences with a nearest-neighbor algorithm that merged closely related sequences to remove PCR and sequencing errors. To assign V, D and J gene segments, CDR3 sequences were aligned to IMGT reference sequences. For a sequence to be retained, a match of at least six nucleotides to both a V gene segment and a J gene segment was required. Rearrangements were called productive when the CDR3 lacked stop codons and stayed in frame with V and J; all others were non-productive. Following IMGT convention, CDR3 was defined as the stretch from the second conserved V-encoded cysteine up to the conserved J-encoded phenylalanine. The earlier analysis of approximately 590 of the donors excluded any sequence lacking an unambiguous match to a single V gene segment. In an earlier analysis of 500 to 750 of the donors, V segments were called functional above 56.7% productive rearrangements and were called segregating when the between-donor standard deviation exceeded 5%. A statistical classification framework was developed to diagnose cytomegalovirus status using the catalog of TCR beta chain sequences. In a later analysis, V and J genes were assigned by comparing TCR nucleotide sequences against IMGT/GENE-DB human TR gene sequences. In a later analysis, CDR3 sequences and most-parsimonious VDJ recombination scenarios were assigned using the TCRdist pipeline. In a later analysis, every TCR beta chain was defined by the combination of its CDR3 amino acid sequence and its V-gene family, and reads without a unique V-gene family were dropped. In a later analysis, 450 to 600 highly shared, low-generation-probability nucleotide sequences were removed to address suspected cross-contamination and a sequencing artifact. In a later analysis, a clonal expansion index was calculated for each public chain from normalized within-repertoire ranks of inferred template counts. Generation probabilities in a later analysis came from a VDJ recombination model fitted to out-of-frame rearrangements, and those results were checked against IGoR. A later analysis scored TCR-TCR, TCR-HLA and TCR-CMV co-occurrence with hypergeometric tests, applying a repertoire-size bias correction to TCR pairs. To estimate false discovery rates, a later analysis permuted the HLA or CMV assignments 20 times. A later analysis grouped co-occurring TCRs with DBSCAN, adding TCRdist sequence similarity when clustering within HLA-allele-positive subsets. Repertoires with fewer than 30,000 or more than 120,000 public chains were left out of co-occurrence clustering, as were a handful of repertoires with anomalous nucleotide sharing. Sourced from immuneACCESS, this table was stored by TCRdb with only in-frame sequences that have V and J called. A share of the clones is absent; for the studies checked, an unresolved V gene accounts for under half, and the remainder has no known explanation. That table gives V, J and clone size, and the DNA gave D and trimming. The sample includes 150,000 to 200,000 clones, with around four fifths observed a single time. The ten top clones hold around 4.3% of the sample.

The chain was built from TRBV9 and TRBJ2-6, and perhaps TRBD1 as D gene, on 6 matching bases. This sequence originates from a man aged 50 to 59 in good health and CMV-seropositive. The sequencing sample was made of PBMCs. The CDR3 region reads CASSTYRAGANVLTF. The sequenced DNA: TGTGCCAGCAGCACCTACAGGGCTGGGGCCAACGTCCTGACTTTC.